This T cell receptor (beta chain) was sequenced during a study of spatial heterogeneity in lung cancer. Broader study findings: More often at tumor resection than at routine follow-up, ubiquitous expanded tumor TCRs were detected in the blood.

Time point given: sample taken at primary tumor resection. Material for sequencing was whole RNA from tumor, nontumor lung or frozen PBMC, left unsorted. This clonotype was counted many times. Its antigen is undetermined. The CDR3 has 16 residues. Trimming stripped 2 bases from V and 8 bases from J, with 16 bases between. Germline values: CDR1 SNHLY, CDR2 FYNNEI. Each TCR cDNA molecule carried a unique molecular identifier. TCRdb reprocessed the 5' RACE reads with MiXCR, giving one entry per CDR3 protein. This sample has approximately 81,000 distinct CDR3 sequences; around 12% occur once, and the top ten carry 4.6%.

The starting material was PBMCs, obtained at surgery. This rearrangement joins TRBV2 to TRBJ1-6; possible D gene TRBD1, 5 bases. The sequence came from a male donor with early-stage non-small cell lung cancer. CDR3 loop: CASSESIGTGHSPLHF. The CDR3 DNA sequence: TGTGCCAGCAGTGAATCAATCGGGACCGGTCATTCACCCCTCCACTTT. The whole variable domain, remainder taken from reference TRBV2 and TRBJ1-6, is EPEVTQTPSHQVTQMGQEVILRCVPISNHLYFYWYRQILGQKVEFLVSFYNNEISEKSEIFDDQFSVERPDGSNFTLKIRSTKLEDSAMYFCASSESIGTGHSPLHFGNGTRLTVT.